A few counts support the clone carrying this TCR beta chain. Via MiXCR, TCRdb re-called the RT-PCR reads, giving one row per CDR3 protein. This repertoire shows 150,000 to 200,000 distinct CDR3 sequences, 11% found once; its top ten account for around an eighth. The data originate from a study of response to subunit inactivated influenza vaccine. The specimen comprised non-naive T cells sorted from PBMCs, sampled roughly 47 days after vaccination. The receptor was derived from a man aged 45-60 years who received an inactivated influenza vaccine.

The CDR3 bases are TGCGCCAGCAGCTTGGGGGGAGGCAATACGCAGTATTTT. This codes for CASSLGGGNTQYF. J is TRBJ2-3 and V is TRBV5-1; weak D call: TRBD2 (6 bases). V gave up 0 bases and J gave up 7 bases, with 9 bases separating them. The CDR3 sequence is 13 residues long. The germline gives CDR1 SGHRS, CDR2 YFSETQ.